These T cell receptor beta chains were read from a single sample in a study of long-term antiretroviral therapy in people with HIV. The table came from immunoSEQ multiplex PCR; TCRdb's copy has only in-frame clones and leaves some out. The data contain fewer than 25,000 clones, about nine tenths of them seen just once; the ten biggest clones take up 7% to 8%. The sample here was unsorted PBMCs, taken 1.8 years before starting antiretroviral therapy. Every receptor here comes from a woman in her twenties or thirties with HIV. The CDR3 runs from the conserved cysteine through the conserved F or W. A D gene is named only where the DNA matches it firmly. Some rows mark clone size as missing; the rest say once, few, many or name a class of expanded clone.

V,J,size,D,CDR3,DNA
TRBV11-2,TRBJ1-1,few,.,CASRRRLNTEAFF,TGTGCCAGTCGTAGGAGGTTGAACACTGAAGCTTTCTTT
TRBV6-6,TRBJ2-5,.,.,CASSTNYIREETQYF,TGTGCCAGCAGCACAAACTACATTAGGGAAGAGACCCAGTACTTC
TRBV9,TRBJ2-7,.,TRBD2,CASSGPSGGHSYEQYF,TGTGCCAGCAGCGGGCCGAGCGGGGGCCACTCCTACGAGCAGTACTTC
TRBV9,TRBJ2-5,.,.,CASSVQGGQETQYF,TGTGCCAGCAGCGTCCAGGGGGGCCAAGAGACCCAGTACTTC
TRBV19,TRBJ1-1,few,TRBD1,CASRRTGTNTEAFF,TGTGCCAGCCGAAGGACAGGGACGAACACTGAAGCTTTCTTT
TRBV9,TRBJ1-1,few,.,CASSAGDGTEAFF,TGTGCCAGCAGCGCAGGGGATGGGACTGAAGCTTTCTTT
TRBV5-6,TRBJ2-2,few,TRBD1,CASSFGTGGTGELFF,TGTGCCAGCAGCTTCGGGACAGGGGGGACCGGGGAGCTGTTTTTT
TRBV19,TRBJ2-6,.,.,CASSPDGGSGANVLTF,TGTGCCAGTAGCCCGGACGGCGGCTCTGGGGCCAACGTCCTGACTTTC
TRBV2,TRBJ2-1,.,TRBD1,CASSDRDRVNNEQFF,TGTGCCAGCAGTGATAGGGACAGGGTAAACAATGAGCAGTTCTTC
TRBV6-1,TRBJ2-5,.,TRBD2,CASDPSGAVETQYF,TGTGCCAGCGATCCGAGCGGGGCTGTGGAGACCCAGTACTTC
TRBV28,TRBJ2-7,.,.,CASSLNYEQYF,TGTGCCAGCAGCCTAAATTACGAGCAGTACTTC
TRBV6-5,TRBJ1-2,.,.,CASSTTGPPYGYTF,TGTGCCAGCAGTACAACAGGTCCTCCCTATGGCTACACCTTC
TRBV30,TRBJ1-6,.,.,CAWSADVVHNSPLHF,TGTGCCTGGAGTGCTGACGTGGTCCATAATTCACCCCTCCACTTT
TRBV6-1,TRBJ1-2,.,TRBD1,CASRVTGTAYYGYTF,TGTGCCAGCAGGGTGACAGGGACCGCGTACTATGGCTACACCTTC
TRBV5-1,TRBJ2-5,.,.,CASSFSTGIEETQYF,TGCGCCAGCAGCTTCTCCACAGGGATCGAAGAGACCCAGTACTTC
TRBV9,TRBJ2-1,.,TRBD1,CASSLDSRDRGRFF,TGTGCCAGCAGCTTGGATTCCCGGGACAGGGGTAGGTTCTTC
TRBV6-1,TRBJ2-1,.,.,CASSEDWNSYNEQFF,TGTGCCAGCAGTGAGGACTGGAACTCCTACAATGAGCAGTTCTTC
TRBV18,TRBJ1-2,.,.,CASSPKKEPPYGYTF,TGTGCCAGCTCACCAAAGAAGGAACCACCCTATGGCTACACCTTC
TRBV5-4,TRBJ2-7,.,TRBD1,CASSLSPPGGSYEQYF,TGTGCCAGCAGCTTGTCCCCCCCAGGGGGCTCCTACGAGCAGTACTTC
TRBV19,TRBJ1-5,.,TRBD1,CASRIGTGNQPQHF,TGTGCCAGTAGGATAGGGACAGGCAATCAGCCCCAGCATTTT
TRBV28,TRBJ1-4,.,TRBD1,CASSWDRRDEKLFF,TGTGCCAGCAGTTGGGACAGGCGGGACGAAAAACTGTTTTTT
TRBV4-1,TRBJ1-1,.,.,CASSQVGLLNTEAFF,TGCGCCAGCAGCCAAGTGGGCCTTTTGAACACTGAAGCTTTCTTT
TRBV5-1,TRBJ1-2,.,TRBD1,CASSLYAGGDYGYTF,TGCGCCAGCAGCTTGTACGCAGGGGGAGACTATGGCTACACCTTC
TRBV29-1,TRBJ1-1,.,.,CRIDTVNTEAFF,TGCAGAATCGACACCGTGAACACTGAAGCTTTCTTT
TRBV11-2,TRBJ2-1,.,TRBD2,CASSLTSGGANEQFF,TGTGCCAGCAGCCTAACTAGCGGGGGGGCTAATGAGCAGTTCTTC
TRBV7-8,TRBJ1-1,.,TRBD1,CASSLRARGMNTEAFF,TGTGCCAGCAGCTTGAGGGCCAGGGGGATGAACACTGAAGCTTTCTTT
TRBV10-2,TRBJ2-5,.,TRBD1,CASSEATGGFQETQYF,TGCGCCAGCAGTGAAGCGACAGGGGGTTTCCAAGAGACCCAGTACTTC
TRBV28,TRBJ1-1,.,.,CASSGAGRGNTEAFF,TGTGCCAGCAGTGGAGCGGGACGGGGGAACACTGAAGCTTTCTTT
TRBV6-1,TRBJ2-2,.,.,CASSPGRLWTGELFF,TGTGCCAGCAGCCCGGGACGGCTTTGGACCGGGGAGCTGTTTTTT
TRBV12-5,TRBJ1-5,.,.,CASGFVGQPQHF,TGTGCTAGTGGTTTCGTGGGTCAGCCCCAGCATTTT
TRBV5-6,TRBJ2-1,.,TRBD1,CASSPGQARGNEQFF,TGTGCCAGCAGCCCCGGACAGGCGAGGGGGAATGAGCAGTTCTTC
TRBV9,TRBJ1-1,.,.,CASSGDYTEAFF,TGTGCCAGCAGCGGGGATTACACTGAAGCTTTCTTT
TRBV7-3,TRBJ2-2,.,.,CASSSTGTNTGELFF,TGTGCCAGCAGCTCCACCGGGACTAACACCGGGGAGCTGTTTTTT
TRBV10-1,TRBJ2-1,.,.,CASSEPGVHEQFF,TGCGCCAGCAGTGAGCCAGGGGTTCATGAGCAGTTCTTC
TRBV5-6,TRBJ1-5,.,.,CASSLGPVSRNQPQHF,TGTGCCAGCAGCTTGGGACCGGTAAGTCGGAATCAGCCCCAGCATTTT
TRBV6-5,TRBJ2-2,.,.,CASNRGSKDTGELFF,TGTGCCAGCAATCGAGGCAGTAAGGACACCGGGGAGCTGTTTTTT
TRBV14,TRBJ2-2,.,.,CASSPGSVKSGELFF,TGTGCCAGCAGCCCCGGGTCTGTAAAATCCGGGGAGCTGTTTTTT
TRBV4-2,TRBJ1-3,.,.,CASSRPRQGAGNTIYF,TGTGCCAGCAGCCGCCCTCGTCAGGGAGCGGGAAACACCATATATTTT
TRBV7-9,TRBJ1-2,.,.,CASSSRGASNYGYTF,TGTGCCAGCAGCTCCCGGGGCGCTTCGAACTATGGCTACACCTTC
TRBV5-1,TRBJ2-2,.,.,CASRPGSNTGELFF,TGCGCCAGCAGACCGGGCTCGAACACCGGGGAGCTGTTTTTT
TRBV30,TRBJ2-1,.,.,CAWSVVGGWKFF,TGTGCCTGGAGTGTGGTCGGCGGGTGGAAGTTCTTC
TRBV27,TRBJ2-1,.,TRBD1,CASRLQGAVEQFF,TGTGCCAGCAGGCTACAGGGGGCCGTTGAGCAGTTCTTC
TRBV9,TRBJ2-5,.,.,CASSVGYGGPTQETQYF,TGTGCCAGCAGCGTAGGATATGGGGGACCCACACAAGAGACCCAGTACTTC
TRBV11-2,TRBJ1-1,.,.,CASSLAGWGTEAFF,TGTGCCAGCAGCTTAGCGGGGTGGGGTACTGAAGCTTTCTTT
TRBV9,TRBJ1-6,once,.,CASSVAGGGRVGNSPLHF,TGTGCCAGCAGCGTAGCTGGGGGGGGGCGCGTCGGAAATTCACCCCTCCACTTT
TRBV7-3,TRBJ1-4,.,.,CASSGFWAYNEKLFF,TGTGCCAGCAGCGGCTTTTGGGCATATAATGAAAAACTGTTTTTT
TRBV2,TRBJ1-2,.,TRBD1,CASSKDREGGYTF,TGTGCCAGCAGTAAAGACAGGGAGGGTGGCTACACCTTC
TRBV10-2,TRBJ1-1,few,.,CASSERASNTEAFF,TGCGCCAGCAGTGAGAGAGCTTCGAACACTGAAGCTTTCTTT
TRBV5-1,TRBJ2-7,.,TRBD1,CASQSAGTGDLRFYEQYF,TGCGCCAGCCAGAGCGCCGGGACAGGGGACCTGAGATTCTACGAGCAGTACTTC
TRBV27,TRBJ1-4,.,.,CASSLSTYSKNEKLFF,TGTGCCAGCAGTTTATCTACCTACTCAAAGAATGAAAAACTGTTTTTT
TRBV6-5,TRBJ2-3,once,TRBD2,CASSYGAGGPIDTQYF,TGTGCCAGCAGTTACGGCGCGGGGGGGCCTATAGATACGCAGTATTTT
TRBV6-1,TRBJ1-1,.,.,CAGSGGSEAFF,TGTGCCGGCTCGGGGGGCTCTGAAGCTTTCTTT
TRBV27,TRBJ2-3,.,.,CASSFPPGNTDTQYF,TGTGCCAGCAGTTTCCCCCCGGGGAACACAGATACGCAGTATTTT